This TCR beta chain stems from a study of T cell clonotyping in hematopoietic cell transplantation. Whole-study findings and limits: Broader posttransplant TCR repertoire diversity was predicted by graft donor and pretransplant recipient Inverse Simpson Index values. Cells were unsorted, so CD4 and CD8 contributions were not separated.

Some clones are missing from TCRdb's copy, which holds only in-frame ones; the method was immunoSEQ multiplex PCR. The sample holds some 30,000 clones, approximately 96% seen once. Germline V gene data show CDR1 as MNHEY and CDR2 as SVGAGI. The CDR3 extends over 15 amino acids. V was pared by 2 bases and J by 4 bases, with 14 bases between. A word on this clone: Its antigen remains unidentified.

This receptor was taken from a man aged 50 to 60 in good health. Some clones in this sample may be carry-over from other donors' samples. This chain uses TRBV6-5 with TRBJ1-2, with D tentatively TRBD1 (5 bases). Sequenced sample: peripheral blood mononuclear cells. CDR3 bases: TGTGCCAGCAGTTACAAGGTCTTTCAGGGCTATGGCTACACCTTC. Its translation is CASSYKVFQGYGYTF.